The rows below give T cell receptor beta chains drawn from one sample of a study of T cell repertoires in cytomegalovirus infection. TCRdb analysed the reads with MiXCR anew, one entry per CDR3 protein. The repertoire consists of more than 110,000 distinct CDR3 sequences, with about 31% occurring once and the leading ten covering about 50%. Antigens of these TCRs are unknown. The material was CD8+ T cells from cultured PBMCs, obtained from culture after CMV antigen stimulation. These receptors were obtained from a human donor in good health (CMV status not recorded). Some clones in this sample may be carry-over from other donors' samples. The CDR3 runs from the conserved cysteine through the conserved F or W. D genes are given only for firm matches. A clone size is listed for some rows: how often the clone was seen (once, few, many), or a class if it is expanded.

size	V	D	J	DNA	CDR3
-	TRBV27	TRBD2	TRBJ2-1	TGTGCCAGCAGTTTAATGGGGGGGACTGCTCGGGCCTCCTACAATGAGCAGTTCTTC	CASSLMGGTARASYNEQFF
-	TRBV6-5	-	TRBJ1-4	TGTGCCAGCGCAGGGGAGGGTGAAAAACTGTTTTTT	CASAGEGEKLFF
-	TRBV20-1	-	TRBJ1-5	TGCAGTACTAGAGATCGGGACACCTATCAGCCCCAGCATTTT	CSTRDRDTYQPQHF
few	TRBV7-9	-	TRBJ2-3	TGTGCCAGCTCGGAGGCAGGGGCAGATACGCAGTATTTT	CASSEAGADTQYF
-	TRBV3-1	TRBD1	TRBJ2-3	TGTGCCAGCAGCCAAGATAAGGGGGCTAGCACAGATACGCAGTATTTT	CASSQDKGASTDTQYF
few	TRBV7-9	TRBD1	TRBJ2-3	TGTGCCAGCAGCGACAGGGGAGGAACAGATACGCAGTATTTT	CASSDRGGTDTQYF
many	TRBV7-2	TRBD1	TRBJ2-1	TGTGCCAGCAGCTTAAGCGCGTTCGGGACAGGGGCTTACAATGAGCAGTTCTTC	CASSLSAFGTGAYNEQFF
-	TRBV27	TRBD1	TRBJ2-1	TGTGCCAGCAGTTTCCGGGACAGGGTCCCGCAGTTCTTC	CASSFRDRVPQFF
few	TRBV7-6	TRBD1	TRBJ1-2	TGTGCCAGCAGCTTAGGGGACAGCCCCTATGGCTACACCTTC	CASSLGDSPYGYTF
-	TRBV24-1	TRBD2	TRBJ2-3	TGTGCCACCAGTGATTTCCCTGGACTAGCGGGGGGGGCCACCGTCACAGATACGCAGTATTTT	CATSDFPGLAGGATVTDTQYF
many	TRBV12-3/TRBV12-4	-	TRBJ2-7	TGTGCCAGCAGTTTGGGTCAGTACGAGCAGTACTTC	CASSLGQYEQYF
many	TRBV7-2	-	TRBJ2-7	TGTGCCAGCAGCCAGGGGGGCAGCTCCTACGAGCAGTACTTC	CASSQGGSSYEQYF
few	TRBV25-1	TRBD2	TRBJ2-5	TGTGCCAGCAGTAAACTAGCGGGGAGCCAAGAGACCCAGTACTTC	CASSKLAGSQETQYF
-	TRBV6-1	-	TRBJ2-7	TGTGCCAGCGACTGGGCAGATTTGCCCTACGAGCAGTACTTC	CASDWADLPYEQYF
few	TRBV7-3	TRBD2	TRBJ2-1	TGTGCCAGCAGCCTCGGGGGGGCACCCTCCTACAATGAGCAGTTCTTC	CASSLGGAPSYNEQFF
many	TRBV6-1	-	TRBJ1-5	TGTGCCAGCAGTGAAGCGCCCAGGGGTCAAAATCAGCCCCAGCATTTT	CASSEAPRGQNQPQHF
few	TRBV7-8	-	TRBJ1-4	TGTGCCAGCAGCTTAGATGAGGTCATAGGTGAAAAACTGTTTTTT	CASSLDEVIGEKLFF
-	TRBV19	-	TRBJ2-7	TGTGCCAGTAGTAAAGGCAGTTTGAGCTCCTACGAGCAGTACTTC	CASSKGSLSSYEQYF
-	TRBV12-3/TRBV12-4	-	TRBJ2-3	TGTGCCAGCAGTTTAATGGATACGCAGTATTTT	CASSLMDTQYF
once	TRBV7-4	-	TRBJ1-4	TGTGCCAGCAGATTCGGGGGGACTAATGAAAAACTGTTTTTT	CASRFGGTNEKLFF
few	TRBV27	TRBD1	TRBJ1-3	TGTGCCAGTTCGACAGGGGGTCCTGGAAACACCATATATTTT	CASSTGGPGNTIYF
few	TRBV7-9	TRBD1	TRBJ1-2	TGTGCCAGCAGTCACAGGGGATCACGGGACTATGGCTACACCTTC	CASSHRGSRDYGYTF
few	TRBV27	-	TRBJ1-6	TGTGCCAGCAGTTTAACGGGACACGGGTATAATTCACCCCTCCACTTT	CASSLTGHGYNSPLHF
few	TRBV7-9	TRBD1	TRBJ2-6	TGTGCCAGCAGCCCACAGGGGGCGACTGGGGCCAACGTCCTGACTTTC	CASSPQGATGANVLTF
few	TRBV7-6	TRBD2	TRBJ2-1	TGTGCCAGCAGCTCGCTACTAGCGGGGGCCGGGGATGAGCAGTTCTTC	CASSSLLAGAGDEQFF
-	TRBV7-9	-	TRBJ1-1	TGTGCCAGCAGCAACGAGGACAGGAACACTGAAGCTTTCTTT	CASSNEDRNTEAFF
many	TRBV7-8	TRBD1	TRBJ2-5	TGTGCCAGCGTCAAGACCCGGGACAGCCAAGAGACCCAGTACTTC	CASVKTRDSQETQYF